These 8 T cell receptor beta chains share one sample of origin, sequenced in a study of blood T cell repertoires in COVID-19. The assay was immunoSEQ multiplex PCR, and TCRdb's table has in-frame clones only and misses some. The sample lists about 140,000 clones; more than 65% were seen once. Sample: peripheral blood. The source of these receptors is a woman between 55 and 75 years old with acute or convalescent COVID-19.

This chain connects TRBV28 to TRBJ1-6; the D is unclear. In germline, CDR1 is MDHEN, CDR2 SYDVKM. CDR3 size: 12 residues. Trimming took off 6 bases at V and 9 bases at J, with 9 bases between the two ends. CDR3 region: CASSPFSSPLHF. The DNA for the CDR3 is TGTGCCAGCAGCCCTTTTAGTTCACCCCTCCACTTT.

This chain joins TRBV7-3 and TRBJ2-2, with TRBD2 matching 12 bases. This CDR3 is 16 amino acids long. The J segment lost 6 bases and the V segment lost 5 bases, leaving 7 bases of the junction unmatched. The germline CDR1 and CDR2 sequences are SGHTA and FQGTGA. The CDR3: CASSTSLAGGSGELFF. The DNA for the CDR3 is TGTGCCAGCAGCACTTCACTAGCGGGAGGTTCCGGGGAGCTGTTTTTT. The full variable domain, its missing parts supplied by reference TRBV7-3 and TRBJ2-2, is GAGVSQTPSNKVTEKGKYVELRCDPISGHTALYWYRQSLGQGPEFLIYFQGTGAADDSGLPNDRFFAVRPEGSVSTLKIQRTERGDSAVYLCASSTSLAGGSGELFFGEGSRLTVL.

This chain uses TRBV30 with TRBJ1-5; maybe TRBD1 (6 bases). Germline CDR1 reads GTSNPN; CDR2 reads SVGIG (reference sequence). CDR3 size: 13 residues. V lost 2 bases to trimming and J lost 3 bases, with 8 bases between them. For the CDR3, the DNA is TGTGCCTGGAGTCAGGGGAACAATCAGCCCCAGCATTTT. Translation gives CAWSQGNNQPQHF.

This chain uses TRBV3-1 (or the pseudogene TRBV3-2) with TRBJ1-3; D might be TRBD1 (5 bases). The V end was cut by 4 bases, the J end by 8 bases, with 12 bases between. Germline V gene sequence: CDR1 LGHDT, CDR2 YNNKEL (reference sequence). CDR3 length: 13 amino acids. The CDR3 DNA sequence: TGTGCCAGCAGCCGGGGCCAGGTATACACCATATATTTT. It codes for CASSRGQVYTIYF.

The V call is TRBV21-1, the J call TRBJ1-1. TRBV21-1 counts as a pseudogene. The CDR3 is made up of 13 amino acids. In nucleotides, the CDR3 is TGTGCTTGGCTAGGTAGCATGAACACTGAAGCTTTCTTT. Amino acids: CAWLGSMNTEAFF.

CDR3 DNA sequence: TGCGCCAGCAGCGCGACAGGGGTAGATACGCAGTATTTT. It encodes CASSATGVDTQYF. V usage is TRBV10-1 and J usage is TRBJ2-3; 8 bases agree with TRBD1. The V gene's germline CDR1 is WNHNN and CDR2 SYGVQD (reference sequence). Losses at the gene ends were 6 bases for V and 5 bases for J; bases not matched to a gene: 4. This CDR3 is built from 13 residues.

This clone has just one count. This chain uses TRBV7-9 with TRBJ2-2, with D tentatively TRBD2 (5 bases). CDR3 size: 17 residues. V dropped 1 base and J dropped 0 bases, with 12 bases sitting between them. Germline V CDR1 and CDR2: SEHNR, FQNEAQ (reference sequence). The CDR3 DNA reads TGTGCCAGCAGCTTAGGCGGGCGAGCGGCGAACACCGGGGAGCTGTTTTTT. Translation: CASSLGGRAANTGELFF. Complete variable domain (other parts from reference TRBV7-9 and TRBJ2-2): DTGVSQNPRHKITKRGQNVTFRCDPISEHNRLYWYRQTLGQGPEFLTYFQNEAQLEKSRLLSDRFSAERPKGSFSTLEIQRTEQGDSAMYLCASSLGGRAANTGELFFGEGSRLTVL.

V usage is TRBV19 and J usage is TRBJ1-3; D is perhaps TRBD1 (6 bases). The germline V and J ends were trimmed by 6 bases and 0 bases, with 12 bases remaining between them. Germline-derived CDR1 and CDR2 are LNHDA and SQIVND (reference sequence). This CDR3 is built from 15 residues. The chain's CDR3 is CASSLDRSSGNTIYF. CDR3 in DNA: TGTGCCAGTAGCCTAGACAGGAGCTCTGGAAACACCATATATTTT.